Listed below are T cell receptor beta chains from one sample, sequenced in a study of T cell responses to AZD1222 COVID-19 vaccine. Assay used: immunoSEQ multiplex PCR; TCRdb lists only in-frame clones, some missing. The sample contains more than 110,000 clones, around nine tenths of which appear only once. The sample in question was peripheral blood, obtained on day 0 of AZD1222 vaccination. Every receptor here comes from an adult in good health. CDR3s include the opening cysteine and the closing phenylalanine or tryptophan. The D gene is left open where the match is weak. Clone size is not always given. Where it is, it says once, few, many or a class for expanded clones.

clone_size,d_call,j_call,v_call,cdr3_nt,cdr3_aa
-,-,TRBJ2-7,TRBV5-1,TGCGCCAGCAGCTTTACAGGGAGCTCCTACGAGCAGTACTTC,CASSFTGSSYEQYF
-,-,TRBJ1-5,TRBV24-1,TGTGCCACCAGTGATATCGGGCCTAGCAATCAGCCCCAGCATTTT,CATSDIGPSNQPQHF
-,TRBD2,TRBJ2-1,TRBV5-1,TGCGCCAGCCTCAGAGAAGCGGGGGCCTACAATGAGCAGTTCTTC,CASLREAGAYNEQFF
-,-,TRBJ2-7,TRBV9,TGTGCCAGCAGCGTAGACATTGGGGGGGCGAACGAGCAGTACTTC,CASSVDIGGANEQYF
-,-,TRBJ1-1,TRBV19,TGTGCCAGTAGTACACGACAGGCCTGGACTGAAGCTTTCTTT,CASSTRQAWTEAFF
-,-,TRBJ2-3,TRBV5-1,TGCGCCAGCAGCCCACCCGAGAAGGGTGATACGCAGTATTTT,CASSPPEKGDTQYF
-,-,TRBJ1-1,TRBV4-1,TGCGCCAGCACCATCCGGGCTGGTGTGGGAAGTGACACTGAAGCTTTCTTT,CASTIRAGVGSDTEAFF
-,-,TRBJ1-1,TRBV28,TGTGCCAGCACCCAGGAAGTGAACACTGAAGCTTTCTTT,CASTQEVNTEAFF
-,-,TRBJ2-7,TRBV29-1,TGCAGCGTTGCGCGGGGTGGGTCCTACGAGCAGTACTTC,CSVARGGSYEQYF
-,-,TRBJ1-4,TRBV29-1,TGCAGCGTTGAAGCCCAGCCCAACGAAAAACTGTTTTTT,CSVEAQPNEKLFF
-,TRBD1,TRBJ1-2,TRBV27,TGTGCCAGCAGTCTCCGCAGGGGGCCTAACTATGGCTACACCTTC,CASSLRRGPNYGYTF
-,TRBD2,TRBJ2-4,TRBV9,TGTGCCAGCAGCGTAGGACTAGCGGAGGGGGGCAAAAACATTCAGTACTTC,CASSVGLAEGGKNIQYF
-,-,TRBJ1-1,TRBV6-5,TGTGCCAGCAGTTATCTGGGGAATACTGAAGCTTTCTTT,CASSYLGNTEAFF
-,TRBD1,TRBJ2-1,TRBV7-7,TGTGCTAGCAGCTTAGGTACAGGGGCTACATATGAGCAGTTCTTC,CASSLGTGATYEQFF
-,-,TRBJ1-2,TRBV7-2,TGTGCCAGCAGTACCTATCAGGGTGGGTATCGCGATGGCTACACCTTC,CASSTYQGGYRDGYTF
-,-,TRBJ1-5,TRBV7-2,TGTGCCAGCAGCTTAACCCGGGACATTAATCAGCCCCAGCATTTT,CASSLTRDINQPQHF
-,TRBD1,TRBJ2-7,TRBV6-5,TGTGCCAGCAGACTCGGGACAGGGTCCTACGAGCAGTACTTC,CASRLGTGSYEQYF
-,-,TRBJ2-7,TRBV15,TGTGCCACCAGCCGGGACGGATCCTCCTACGAGCAGTACTTC,CATSRDGSSYEQYF
-,-,TRBJ2-1,TRBV12-3/TRBV12-4,TGTGCCAGCAGTTTACAGGATATTGAGCAGTTCTTC,CASSLQDIEQFF
-,-,TRBJ2-7,TRBV30,TGTGCCTGGAGTGAGGCGTGCTCCTACGAGCAGTACTTC,CAWSEACSYEQYF
-,TRBD1,TRBJ2-2,TRBV27,TGTGCCAGCACTCCCAAGGACAGGGCCACCGGGGAGCTGTTTTTT,CASTPKDRATGELFF
once,-,TRBJ2-7,TRBV11-3,TGTGCCAGCAGCTTAGAAGGGACGGTCGATTACGAGCAGTACTTC,CASSLEGTVDYEQYF
-,TRBD1,TRBJ2-5,TRBV10-3,TGTGCCATCAGTGACTGGACAGGCCAAGAGACCCAGTACTTC,CAISDWTGQETQYF
-,TRBD1,TRBJ2-7,TRBV27,TGTGCCACCGCCTTACAGGGGGCGATGTACGAGCAGTACTTC,CATALQGAMYEQYF
-,-,TRBJ2-1,TRBV24-1,TGTGCCACCAGTGCAGTTTTAGGTAGCGGACGATACAATGAGCAGTTCTTC,CATSAVLGSGRYNEQFF
-,TRBD1,TRBJ2-3,TRBV24-1,TGTGCCACCAGTGCCACCGACAGGGGGCGCGCAGATACGCAGTATTTT,CATSATDRGRADTQYF
-,TRBD1,TRBJ1-2,TRBV4-1,TGCGCCAGCAGCCAAGTGGGGACAGGGGTGTATGGCTACACCTTC,CASSQVGTGVYGYTF
-,-,TRBJ1-6,TRBV6-6,TGTGCCAGCAGCCTTCGGGGGTTCGATAATTCACCCCTCCACTTT,CASSLRGFDNSPLHF
-,TRBD2,TRBJ2-2,TRBV15,TGTGCCACCAGCAGAGAACTAGCGGGAGGGCCGATCGGGGAGCTGTTTTTT,CATSRELAGGPIGELFF
once,-,TRBJ2-7,TRBV6-1,TGTGCCAGCAGTGAAACCCCCCTGCGGGAGCAGTACTTC,CASSETPLREQYF
-,-,TRBJ1-1,TRBV11-2,TGTGCCAGCAGCTTAGGTGGGCGGACTGAAGCTTTCTTT,CASSLGGRTEAFF
-,-,TRBJ2-2,TRBV24-1,TGTGCCACCAGTGATTTGACCTCGGCCGGGGAGCTGTTTTTT,CATSDLTSAGELFF
-,TRBD1,TRBJ1-6,TRBV27,TGTGCCAGCAGCTGGACAGGGGGCGCGGATAATTCACCCCTCCACTTT,CASSWTGGADNSPLHF
once,TRBD1,TRBJ1-4,TRBV19,TGTGCCAGTAGTCCTAGAACAGGGGTGGATGAAAAACTGTTTTTT,CASSPRTGVDEKLFF
-,TRBD2,TRBJ2-1,TRBV5-1,TGCGCCAGCCGACAAAGCCCTAGCGGGGGGGCGGATGAGCAGTTCTTC,CASRQSPSGGADEQFF
-,-,TRBJ2-3,TRBV19,TGTGCCAGTAAACCACTAGGGTCTAGCACAGATACGCAGTATTTT,CASKPLGSSTDTQYF
-,-,TRBJ1-2,TRBV19,TGTGCCAGTAGTATGTCAGGTATACTGGGCTACACCTTC,CASSMSGILGYTF
-,-,TRBJ1-2,TRBV7-8,TGTGCCAGCAGCGGCCGGGACGTCTATGGCTACACCTTC,CASSGRDVYGYTF
-,-,TRBJ1-2,TRBV3-1/TRBV3-2,TGTGCCAGCAGCCAAGAGTACCGGGACCGGTCTCATGGCTACACCTTC,CASSQEYRDRSHGYTF
-,TRBD1,TRBJ1-1,TRBV19,TGTGCCAGTAGTCCAAGGACAGGGGTGATGAACACTGAAGCTTTCTTT,CASSPRTGVMNTEAFF
-,TRBD1,TRBJ1-2,TRBV18,TGTGCCAGCTCACCACGGACAGGGGATGGCTACACCTTC,CASSPRTGDGYTF
-,-,TRBJ2-7,TRBV11-2,TGTGCCAGCACGACAGCCCAAGGGGACGGGAAATTC,CASTTAQGDGKF
-,-,TRBJ1-3,TRBV11-2,TGTGCCAGCAGCTTGGGGATTCTTGGAAACACCATATATTTT,CASSLGILGNTIYF
-,TRBD1,TRBJ2-5,TRBV5-4,TGTGCCAGCAGCTTGGCCAGCCAGGGGGTAGGAGAGACCCAGTACTTC,CASSLASQGVGETQYF
-,TRBD1,TRBJ2-7,TRBV3-1/TRBV3-2,TGTGCCAGCAGCCACCCCCTGGGGACAGGGGCCTACGAGCAGTACTTC,CASSHPLGTGAYEQYF
-,TRBD2,TRBJ2-7,TRBV27,TGTGCCAGCAGTACGAGGACTAGCGGGATTTACGAGCAGTACTTC,CASSTRTSGIYEQYF
once,TRBD1,TRBJ1-1,TRBV9,TGTGCCAGCAGCGAGGCTACAGGGGGCACTGAAGCTTTCTTT,CASSEATGGTEAFF
-,TRBD1,TRBJ2-1,TRBV9,TGTGCCAGCAGCGAGACAGGGGCCCCTCGCAATGAGCAGTTCTTC,CASSETGAPRNEQFF
-,-,TRBJ1-5,TRBV24-1,TGTGCCACCAGTGACTCAGGGGCACAGCCCCAGCATTTT,CATSDSGAQPQHF
once,TRBD1,TRBJ2-7,TRBV12-3/TRBV12-4,TGTGCCAGCAACCCAGGGACAGCCTACGAGCAGTACTTC,CASNPGTAYEQYF
-,-,TRBJ1-2,TRBV4-1,TGCGCCAGCAGCCAAGATAGTACATACGGTAACTATGGCTACACCTTC,CASSQDSTYGNYGYTF
-,TRBD1,TRBJ1-6,TRBV11-2,TGTGCCAGCAGCTCCCGGGACAGGGCCGGGTCACCCCTCCACTTT,CASSSRDRAGSPLHF
-,-,TRBJ2-5,TRBV7-9,TGTGCCAGCAGCTTAGATAACTGGCAAGAGACCCAGTACTTC,CASSLDNWQETQYF
few,TRBD1,TRBJ1-1,TRBV7-2,TGTGCCAGCAGCTCCCGGGCAGGGGGCTTTTCTGATGAAGCTTTCTTT,CASSSRAGGFSDEAFF
-,-,TRBJ2-7,TRBV3-1/TRBV3-2,TGTGCCAGCAGCCAGGCGACCTACGAGCAGTACTTC,CASSQATYEQYF
-,TRBD1,TRBJ2-1,TRBV9,TGTGCCAGCAGCGTAGCGGGACAGGGGGCGGATGAGCAGTTCTTC,CASSVAGQGADEQFF
-,TRBD1,TRBJ2-1,TRBV4-1,TGCGCCAGCAACCCAAGAACCTCTGGTAATCAGGGGGCCTACAATGAGCAGTTCTTC,CASNPRTSGNQGAYNEQFF
-,TRBD1,TRBJ1-1,TRBV2,TGTGCCAGCAATAGTCAGGGGGCAAGAGGAACTGAAGCTTTCTTT,CASNSQGARGTEAFF
-,TRBD2,TRBJ2-3,TRBV28,TGTGCCAGCAGTTACTTAGGGGCGGGGGACCCGGATACGCAGTATTTT,CASSYLGAGDPDTQYF